This T cell receptor beta chain comes out of a study of blood T cell repertoires in COVID-19. In the study overall: The origin of the acute and convalescent COVID-19 samples was the United States, Italy and Spain. PBMCs, B-cell-depleted T cells, or T cells provided the cDNA or gDNA that made up the material.

Per the authors' pipeline: Amplified reference gene primers provided the basis for estimating nucleated cell counts. Data came from immunoSEQ multiplex PCR; TCRdb stores just in-frame clones and leaves some out. Clone size and V and J calls were adopted from that table, with D and trimming inferred from the DNA. The sample comprises 90,000 to 150,000 clones, 85% to 90% of which are singletons, and 9.5% to 13% rests with the top ten. Trimming pared 0 bases from V and 3 bases from J, leaving 11 bases between. The CDR3 length is 15 residues. The germline gives CDR1 KGHSH, CDR2 LQKENI. This clonotype was sampled from an elderly man with acute or convalescent COVID-19. The V and J genes are TRBV18 and TRBJ1-1; D may be TRBD1 (5 bases). Sequenced input: peripheral blood. CDR3 protein: CASSPPNRPDTEAFF. CDR3 nucleotides: TGTGCCAGCTCACCACCCAACAGGCCGGACACTGAAGCTTTCTTT.